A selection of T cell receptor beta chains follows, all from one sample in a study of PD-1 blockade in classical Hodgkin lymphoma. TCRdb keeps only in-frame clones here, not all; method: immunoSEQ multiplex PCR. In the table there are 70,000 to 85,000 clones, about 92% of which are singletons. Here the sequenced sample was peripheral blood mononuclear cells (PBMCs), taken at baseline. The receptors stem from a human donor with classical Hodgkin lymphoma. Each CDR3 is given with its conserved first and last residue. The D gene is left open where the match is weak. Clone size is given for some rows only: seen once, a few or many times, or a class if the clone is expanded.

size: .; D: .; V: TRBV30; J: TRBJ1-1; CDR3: CAWSVQTGRSAFF; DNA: TGTGCCTGGAGTGTACAAACAGGGAGGAGCGCTTTCTTT
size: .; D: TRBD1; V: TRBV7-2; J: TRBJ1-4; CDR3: CASSLGLFGDRGDEKLFF; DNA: TGTGCCAGCAGCTTAGGACTCTTCGGGGACAGGGGAGATGAAAAACTGTTTTTT
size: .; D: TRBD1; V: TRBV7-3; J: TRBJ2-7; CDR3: CASSFTAGGASSYEQYF; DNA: TGTGCCAGCAGCTTTACCGCAGGGGGCGCGAGCTCCTACGAGCAGTACTTC
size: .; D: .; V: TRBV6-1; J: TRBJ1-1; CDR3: CASSITGLNTEAFF; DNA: TGTGCCAGCAGCATAACAGGTCTGAACACTGAAGCTTTCTTT
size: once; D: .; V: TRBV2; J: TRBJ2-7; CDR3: CASSEALGGVAYEQYF; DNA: TGTGCCAGCAGTGAAGCACTTGGAGGCGTCGCCTACGAGCAGTACTTC
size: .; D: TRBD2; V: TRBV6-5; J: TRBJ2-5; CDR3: CASSYGLAQETQYF; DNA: TGTGCCAGCAGTTACGGACTAGCTCAAGAGACCCAGTACTTC
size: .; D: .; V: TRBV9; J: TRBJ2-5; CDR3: CASSVEGGETQYF; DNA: TGTGCCAGCAGCGTAGAGGGTGGGGAGACCCAGTACTTC
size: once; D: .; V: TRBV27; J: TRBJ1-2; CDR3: CASRTGLVDGYTF; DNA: TGTGCCAGCAGAACAGGGCTCGTTGATGGCTACACCTTC
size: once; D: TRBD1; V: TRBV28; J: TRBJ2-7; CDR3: CASSLGQGDYEQYF; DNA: TGTGCCAGCAGTTTAGGACAGGGAGACTACGAGCAGTACTTC
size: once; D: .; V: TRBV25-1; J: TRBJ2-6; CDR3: CASSWAGANVLTF; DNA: TGTGCCAGCAGTTGGGCTGGGGCCAACGTCCTGACTTTC
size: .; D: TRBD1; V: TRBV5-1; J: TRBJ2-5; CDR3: CASSLDIRGLGQETQYF; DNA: TGCGCCAGCAGCTTGGATATAAGGGGGCTCGGCCAAGAGACCCAGTACTTC
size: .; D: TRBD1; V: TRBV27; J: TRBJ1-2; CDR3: CASSLMGQGLDGYTF; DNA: TGTGCCAGCAGTTTAATGGGACAGGGCCTGGATGGCTACACCTTC
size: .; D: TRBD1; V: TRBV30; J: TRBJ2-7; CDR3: CAWSVVRGSEQYF; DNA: TGTGCCTGGAGTGTCGTCAGGGGGAGCGAGCAGTACTTC
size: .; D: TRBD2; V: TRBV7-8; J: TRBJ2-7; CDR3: CASSSRGDYEQYF; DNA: TGTGCCAGCAGCTCCCGGGGGGACTACGAGCAGTACTTC
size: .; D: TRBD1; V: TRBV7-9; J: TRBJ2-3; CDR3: CASSLITGVTDTQYF; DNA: TGTGCCAGCAGCCTCATCACAGGGGTGACAGATACGCAGTATTTT
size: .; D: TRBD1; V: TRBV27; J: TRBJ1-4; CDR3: CASRTGAEKLFF; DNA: TGTGCCAGCCGAACAGGGGCAGAAAAACTGTTTTTT
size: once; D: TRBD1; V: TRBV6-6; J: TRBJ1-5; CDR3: CASSYGDRNQPQHF; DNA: TGTGCCAGCAGTTACGGGGACAGGAATCAGCCCCAGCATTTT
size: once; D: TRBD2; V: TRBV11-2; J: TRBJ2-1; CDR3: CASSFWREGLSNEQFF; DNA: TGTGCCAGCAGCTTTTGGCGGGAGGGCCTCTCCAATGAGCAGTTCTTC
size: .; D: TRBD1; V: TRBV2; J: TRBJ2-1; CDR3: CASRRDRPDNEQFF; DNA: TGTGCCAGCAGAAGGGACAGGCCCGACAATGAGCAGTTCTTC
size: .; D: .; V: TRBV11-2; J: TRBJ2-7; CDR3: CASSSSGWQSFYEQYF; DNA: TGTGCCAGCAGCTCGAGTGGGTGGCAGTCTTTCTACGAGCAGTACTTC
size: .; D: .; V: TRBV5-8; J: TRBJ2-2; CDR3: CASSSDWGAAELFF; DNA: TGTGCCAGCAGCTCGGACTGGGGGGCCGCGGAGCTGTTTTTT
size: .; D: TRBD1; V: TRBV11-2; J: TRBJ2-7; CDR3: CASSLDPGTEVYEQYF; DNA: TGTGCCAGCAGCTTAGATCCCGGGACAGAGGTCTACGAGCAGTACTTC
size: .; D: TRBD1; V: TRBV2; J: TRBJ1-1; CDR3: CASSFHRGPNTEAFF; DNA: TGTGCCAGCAGTTTCCACAGGGGTCCGAACACTGAAGCTTTCTTT
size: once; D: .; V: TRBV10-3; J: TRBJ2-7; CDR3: CAISGGPYEQYF; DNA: TGTGCCATCTCCGGGGGGCCCTACGAGCAGTACTTC
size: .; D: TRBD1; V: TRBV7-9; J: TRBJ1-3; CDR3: CASSLDGTGGATIYF; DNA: TGTGCCAGCAGCCTGGACGGGACAGGGGGAGCTACCATATATTTT
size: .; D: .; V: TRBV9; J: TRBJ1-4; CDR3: CASSPLGRQNEKLFF; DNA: TGTGCCAGCAGCCCTTTAGGACGACAAAATGAAAAACTGTTTTTT
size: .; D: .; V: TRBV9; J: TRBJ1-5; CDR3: CASSVGPDNQPQHF; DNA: TGTGCCAGCAGCGTGGGCCCTGACAATCAGCCCCAGCATTTT
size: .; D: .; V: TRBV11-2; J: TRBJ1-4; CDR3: CASSLVPLEGGNEKLFF; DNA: TGTGCCAGCAGCTTAGTCCCCTTGGAGGGGGGAAATGAAAAACTGTTTTTT
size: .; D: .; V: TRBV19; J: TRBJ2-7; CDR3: CASSIQDGTYEQYF; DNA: TGTGCCAGTAGTATACAGGACGGCACCTACGAGCAGTACTTC
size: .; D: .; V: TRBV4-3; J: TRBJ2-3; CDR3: CASSQVSGDTQYF; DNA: TGCGCCAGCAGCCAAGTAAGTGGAGATACGCAGTATTTT
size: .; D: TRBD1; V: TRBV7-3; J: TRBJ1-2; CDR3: CASSGGTGSEYYGYTF; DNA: TGTGCCAGCAGTGGCGGGACAGGGTCGGAGTATTATGGCTACACCTTC
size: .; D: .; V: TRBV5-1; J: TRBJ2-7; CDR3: CASKGQPTPPYEQYF; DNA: TGCGCCAGCAAGGGTCAGCCTACCCCGCCCTACGAGCAGTACTTC
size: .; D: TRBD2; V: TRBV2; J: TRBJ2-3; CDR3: CASSEALLGGGTDTQYF; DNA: TGTGCCAGCAGTGAAGCGCTTTTGGGGGGGGGCACAGATACGCAGTATTTT
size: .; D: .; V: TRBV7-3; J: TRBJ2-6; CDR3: CASSFSRAGANVLTF; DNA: TGTGCCAGCAGCTTTAGCAGGGCTGGGGCCAACGTCCTGACTTTC
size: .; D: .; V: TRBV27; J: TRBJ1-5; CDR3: CASSLSNRMSNQPQHF; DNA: TGTGCCAGCAGTTTATCAAACAGGATGAGCAATCAGCCCCAGCATTTT
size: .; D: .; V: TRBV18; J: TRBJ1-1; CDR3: CASSPGGGGDTEAFF; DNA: TGTGCCAGCTCACCCGGTGGGGGAGGGGACACTGAAGCTTTCTTT
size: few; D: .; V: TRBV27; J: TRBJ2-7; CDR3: CASSLSLGSVRYEQYF; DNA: TGTGCCAGCAGTTTATCGCTCGGGAGCGTCCGCTACGAGCAGTACTTC
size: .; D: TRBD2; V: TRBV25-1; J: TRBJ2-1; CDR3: CASSESGTSGAYNEQFF; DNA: TGTGCCAGCAGTGAATCCGGGACTAGCGGGGCGTACAATGAGCAGTTCTTC
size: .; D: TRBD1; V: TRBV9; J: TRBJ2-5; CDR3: CASSVGAPRGETQYF; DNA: TGTGCCAGCAGCGTAGGAGCCCCCAGGGGGGAGACCCAGTACTTC
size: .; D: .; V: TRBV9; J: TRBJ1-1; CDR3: CASRGMNTEAFF; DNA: TGTGCCAGCAGGGGGATGAACACTGAAGCTTTCTTT
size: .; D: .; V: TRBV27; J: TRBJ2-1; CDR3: CASSLGTVQGNEQFF; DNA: TGTGCCAGCAGTTTGGGGACGGTCCAGGGGAATGAGCAGTTCTTC
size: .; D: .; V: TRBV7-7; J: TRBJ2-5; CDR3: CASSLTGSARGETQYF; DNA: TGTGCCAGCAGCTTAACCGGTAGCGCCAGGGGCGAGACCCAGTACTTC
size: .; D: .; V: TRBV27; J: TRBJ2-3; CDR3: CASNPPSGDLKWPDTQYF; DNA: TGTGCCAGCAACCCCCCCTCCGGGGACTTAAAATGGCCAGATACGCAGTATTTT
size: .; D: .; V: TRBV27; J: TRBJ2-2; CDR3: CASSNRRNTGELFF; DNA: TGTGCCAGCAGTAATCGACGGAACACCGGGGAGCTGTTTTTT
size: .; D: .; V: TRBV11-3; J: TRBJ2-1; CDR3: CASSLDRYGFEQFF; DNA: TGTGCCAGCAGCTTAGATCGGTACGGGTTTGAGCAGTTCTTC
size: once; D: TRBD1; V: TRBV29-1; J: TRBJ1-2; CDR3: CSASETGVYGYTF; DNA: TGCAGTGCCTCCGAGACAGGGGTCTATGGCTACACCTTC
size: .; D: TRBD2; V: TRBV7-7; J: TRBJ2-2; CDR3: CASSLEASGSILANTGELFF; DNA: TGTGCCAGCAGCTTAGAGGCTAGCGGGAGTATCCTCGCGAACACCGGGGAGCTGTTTTTT
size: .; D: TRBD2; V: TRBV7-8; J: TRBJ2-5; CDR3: CASRTGLAGGGRETQYF; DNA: TGTGCCAGCAGAACGGGACTAGCGGGAGGGGGTCGGGAGACCCAGTACTTC
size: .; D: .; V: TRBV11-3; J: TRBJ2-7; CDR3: CASSLQGNHEQYF; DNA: TGTGCCAGCAGCTTACAGGGGAACCACGAGCAGTACTTC
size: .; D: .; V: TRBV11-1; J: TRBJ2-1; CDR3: CASSSPTGEQFF; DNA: TGTGCCAGCAGCTCCCCCACTGGTGAGCAGTTCTTC
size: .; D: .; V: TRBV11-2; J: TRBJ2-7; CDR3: CASSLDVTRSSYEQYF; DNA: TGTGCCAGCAGCTTAGATGTTACCAGGAGCTCCTACGAGCAGTACTTC
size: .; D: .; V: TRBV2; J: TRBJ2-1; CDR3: CASSEGRGSNEQFF; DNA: TGTGCCAGCAGTGAGGGACGCGGGTCGAATGAGCAGTTCTTC
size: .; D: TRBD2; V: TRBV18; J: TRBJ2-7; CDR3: CASSQAGEGYYEQYF; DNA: TGTGCCAGCTCACAGGCGGGGGAAGGGTACTACGAGCAGTACTTC
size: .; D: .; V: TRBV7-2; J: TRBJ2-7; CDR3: CASSLNTAYEQYF; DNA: TGTGCCAGCAGCTTAAACACTGCCTACGAGCAGTACTTC
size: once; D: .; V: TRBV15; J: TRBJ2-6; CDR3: CATSRDNSGANVLTF; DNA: TGTGCCACCAGCAGAGATAACTCTGGGGCCAACGTCCTGACTTTC